A selection of T cell receptor beta chains follows, all from one sample in a study of T cell repertoires in cytomegalovirus infection. TCRdb independently ran MiXCR on the reads; one entry per CDR3 protein. This sample carries more than 30,000 distinct CDR3 sequences, just over 50% of them seen once, and the ten largest clones take 75% to 95%. Antigens for these TCRs are unknown. The material sequenced was CD8+ T cells from cultured PBMCs, taken from culture after CMV antigen stimulation. These receptors all stem from a human donor in good health (CMV status not recorded). Some clones in this sample may be carry-over from other donors' samples. Both conserved end residues are part of each CDR3. A D gene is named only where the DNA matches it firmly. Rows may omit the clone size; those that give it use once, few, many or a size class.

V gene	J gene	D gene	clone size	CDR3 protein	CDR3 DNA
TRBV10-1	TRBJ2-3	.	once	CAPPVQGSPDTQYF	TGCGCCCCCCCCGTTCAGGGCTCACCAGATACGCAGTATTTT
TRBV27	TRBJ2-7	.	.	CASSLRRGAGEQYF	TGTGCCAGCAGTTTACGTCGGGGGGCGGGTGAGCAGTACTTC
TRBV7-3	TRBJ1-1	.	few	CASSSGRIQHAEAFF	TGTGCCAGCAGCAGCGGACGGATTCAACACGCTGAAGCTTTCTTT
TRBV7-2	TRBJ2-5	.	once	CASSLELGPGRETQYF	TGTGCCAGCAGCTTAGAATTGGGGCCGGGCCGAGAGACCCAGTACTTC
TRBV12-3/TRBV12-4	TRBJ2-1	TRBD2	once	CASSSSGVNEQFF	TGTGCCAGCAGTTCCAGCGGGGTCAATGAGCAGTTCTTC
TRBV6-2/TRBV6-3	TRBJ2-3	TRBD2	few	CASSPPTPRVVASGGSFTDTQYF	TGTGCCAGCAGTCCCCCGACCCCAAGAGTAGTGGCTAGCGGCGGATCCTTCACAGATACGCAGTATTTT
TRBV11-2	TRBJ1-2	TRBD1	few	CASSLRGQDRTLNYGYTF	TGTGCCAGCAGCCTCCGCGGGCAGGACAGGACACTTAACTATGGCTACACCTTC
TRBV7-3	TRBJ2-3	.	.	CASSLREADTQYF	TGTGCCAGCAGCTTAAGGGAGGCAGATACGCAGTATTTT
TRBV6-5	TRBJ2-7	TRBD2	.	CASSPLYLAGFSYEQYF	TGTGCCAGCAGTCCACTCTATCTAGCGGGTTTCTCCTACGAGCAGTACTTC
TRBV12-3/TRBV12-4	TRBJ1-1	.	.	CASSLAAGTEAFF	TGTGCCAGCAGTTTAGCGGCCGGGACAGAAGCTTTCTTT
TRBV7-8	TRBJ1-1	.	few	CASSLEGRNSNTEAFF	TGTGCCAGCAGCTTAGAAGGCAGGAACTCAAACACTGAAGCTTTCTTT
TRBV7-2	TRBJ1-4	.	.	CASSLRQVSNEKLFF	TGTGCCAGCAGCTTACGACAGGTTTCTAATGAAAAACTGTTTTTT
TRBV7-3	TRBJ1-1	.	.	CASSLNVQDTEAFF	TGTGCCAGCAGCTTAAACGTACAGGACACTGAAGCTTTCTTT
TRBV7-3	TRBJ2-3	TRBD2	.	CASSPAGGTDTQYF	TGTGCCAGCAGCCCAGCGGGGGGCACAGATACGCAGTATTTT
TRBV7-6	TRBJ2-1	.	.	CASSLRIGSNEQFF	TGTGCCAGCAGCTTACGTATCGGCAGCAATGAGCAGTTCTTC
TRBV11-2	TRBJ2-7	TRBD2	few	CASSPPVRARGGEKQYF	TGTGCCAGCAGCCCCCCCGTCAGGGCTCGGGGGGGTGAGAAGCAGTACTTC
TRBV7-6	TRBJ2-7	.	.	CASSLKETGSYEQYF	TGTGCCAGCAGCTTAAAGGAAACGGGCTCCTACGAGCAGTACTTC
TRBV30	TRBJ1-1	TRBD1	.	CAWRGTGTNTEAFF	TGTGCCTGGAGAGGGACAGGGACTAACACTGAAGCTTTCTTT
TRBV12-3/TRBV12-4	TRBJ2-5	.	few	CASRGGEETQYF	TGTGCCAGCAGGGGGGGCGAGGAGACCCAGTACTTC
TRBV27	TRBJ2-7	TRBD1	.	CASRGTGDSGPAYGQYF	TGTGCCAGCAGGGGGACAGGGGATAGCGGGCCCGCCTACGGGCAGTACTTC
TRBV27	TRBJ1-1	.	.	CASRENTEAFF	TGTGCCAGCAGAGAGAACACTGAAGCTTTCTTT
TRBV6-5	TRBJ2-5	.	few	CASSVLLGAQETQYF	TGTGCCAGCAGTGTCCTGCTGGGGGCACAAGAGACCCAGTACTTC
TRBV24-1	TRBJ1-6	.	few	CATSDRDTFSPLHF	TGTGCCACCAGTGACCGGGACACCTTTTCACCCCTCCACTTT
TRBV7-2	TRBJ2-7	.	many	CASSLAGGDYEQYF	TGTGCCAGCAGCTTAGCAGGAGGGGACTACGAGCAGTACTTC
TRBV7-6	TRBJ2-7	TRBD2	.	CASSPGTNSYEQYF	TGTGCCAGCAGCCCAGGGACTAACTCCTACGAGCAGTACTTC
TRBV10-3	TRBJ2-7	.	.	CAISESPAYEQYF	TGTGCCATCAGTGAGTCTCCGGCTTACGAGCAGTACTTC
TRBV28	TRBJ1-4	.	few	CASSFEQGLGEKLFF	TGTGCCAGCAGTTTTGAACAGGGACTCGGTGAAAAACTGTTTTTT
TRBV15	TRBJ2-7	.	.	CATSPRRGEGLYEQYF	TGTGCCACCAGCCCCCGCAGGGGGGAGGGTCTCTACGAGCAGTACTTC
TRBV11-2	TRBJ1-1	.	many	CASSGGIRTEAFF	TGTGCCAGCAGCGGGGGGATACGCACTGAAGCTTTCTTT
TRBV6-5	TRBJ2-7	TRBD2	few	CASSYSGLAGYEQYF	TGTGCCAGCAGTTACTCCGGACTAGCGGGGTACGAGCAGTACTTC
TRBV4-2	TRBJ2-1	.	once	CASSQDIATGVGYNEQFF	TGTGCCAGCAGCCAAGATATTGCCACGGGAGTGGGATACAATGAGCAGTTCTTC
TRBV12-3/TRBV12-4	TRBJ2-1	TRBD1	few	CASSFGTEVNEQFF	TGTGCCAGCAGTTTCGGGACAGAGGTCAATGAGCAGTTCTTC
TRBV7-6	TRBJ2-7	TRBD1	.	CASSSKTGQGKYEQYF	TGTGCCAGCAGCTCCAAAACCGGACAGGGGAAGTACGAGCAGTACTTC
TRBV28	TRBJ1-1	.	few	CASSLGGESEAFF	TGTGCCAGCAGTTTAGGAGGGGAGAGTGAAGCTTTCTTT
TRBV12-3/TRBV12-4	TRBJ1-5	.	once	CASSPNSNQPQHF	TGTGCCAGCAGTCCTAATAGCAATCAGCCCCAGCATTTT
TRBV7-9	TRBJ1-1	.	.	CASSYPGGTEAFF	TGTGCCAGCAGCTATCCCGGTGGCACTGAAGCTTTCTTT
TRBV7-9	TRBJ2-1	.	.	CASASMRDKNNEQFF	TGTGCCAGCGCGTCAATGAGGGACAAGAACAATGAGCAGTTCTTC
TRBV28	TRBJ2-4	.	many	CASNQGVTKNIQYF	TGTGCCAGCAACCAGGGAGTTACCAAAAACATTCAGTACTTC
TRBV15	TRBJ2-3	.	once	CATSRALKDPTDTQYF	TGTGCCACCAGCAGAGCACTCAAAGATCCCACAGATACGCAGTATTTT
TRBV12-3/TRBV12-4	TRBJ2-1	TRBD2	.	CASSTAGTSNNEQFF	TGTGCCAGCAGTACCGCCGGGACTAGCAACAATGAGCAGTTCTTC
TRBV11-1	TRBJ2-3	.	.	CASSISFGGAADTQYF	TGTGCCAGCAGCATTTCATTCGGGGGAGCGGCAGATACGCAGTATTTT
TRBV12-3/TRBV12-4	TRBJ1-1	.	.	CASSLPGTEAFF	TGTGCCAGCAGTCTCCCGGGCACTGAAGCTTTCTTT
TRBV13	TRBJ1-5	.	.	CASSLGVGSQPQHF	TGTGCCAGCAGCTTAGGAGTCGGTAGTCAGCCCCAGCATTTT
TRBV7-9	TRBJ1-1	TRBD1	.	CASSHGGQGATEAFF	TGTGCCAGCAGCCACGGGGGACAGGGGGCCACTGAAGCTTTCTTT
TRBV29-1	TRBJ2-2	TRBD2	.	CTGTTPNTGELFF	TGCACCGGGACTACCCCGAACACCGGGGAGCTGTTTTTT
TRBV18	TRBJ1-1	.	.	CASSPPENTEAFF	TGTGCCAGCTCACCACCTGAAAACACTGAAGCTTTCTTT
TRBV12-5	TRBJ2-3	TRBD1	.	CASVHRGRTDTQYF	TGTGCTAGTGTTCACAGGGGACGCACAGATACGCAGTATTTT
TRBV12-5	TRBJ2-1	TRBD2	.	CASGLKGLASYDEQFF	TGTGCTAGTGGTTTAAAAGGACTAGCATCGTACGATGAGCAGTTCTTC
TRBV7-4	TRBJ2-1	TRBD2	.	CASSLNVGGRRDEQFF	TGTGCCAGCAGCTTAAATGTGGGAGGGCGCCGTGATGAGCAGTTCTTC
TRBV27	TRBJ2-5	TRBD2	.	CASSPITFTSGRKETQYF	TGTGCCAGCAGTCCTATTACTTTTACTAGCGGTCGCAAGGAGACCCAGTACTTC
TRBV14	TRBJ1-1	.	.	CASSLRDGNTEAFF	TGTGCCAGCAGCTTACGGGACGGGAACACTGAAGCTTTCTTT
TRBV7-6	TRBJ2-1	TRBD2	.	CASSPPGLAGYNEQFF	TGTGCCAGCAGCCCGCCGGGACTAGCGGGATACAATGAGCAGTTCTTC
TRBV7-9	TRBJ1-1	.	few	CASTPGNLEAFF	TGTGCCAGCACCCCGGGTAATCTTGAAGCTTTCTTT